These 20 T cell receptor beta chains were all obtained from the same sample, sequenced in a study of blood T cell repertoires in COVID-19. Assay used: immunoSEQ multiplex PCR; TCRdb lists only in-frame clones, some missing. The sample holds 55,000 to 65,000 clones, roughly 87% seen once. The source material was peripheral blood. All receptors come from a woman aged 55-75 years with COVID-19, enrolled during active disease.

This chain's CDR3 is CASSPSDRAYTF. The CDR3 bases are TGTGCCAGCTCACCTTCTGACAGGGCCTACACCTTC. This chain uses TRBV18 with TRBJ1-2; 7 positions agree with TRBD1. V shed 3 bases and J 10 bases; nucleotides not matched to a gene: 5. Germline V gives CDR1 KGHSH, CDR2 LQKENI. The CDR3 has 12 residues.

This chain links TRBV4-2 with TRBJ1-2, with TRBD1 identical over 9 bases. Germline V gene data show CDR1 as LGHNA and CDR2 as YNFKEQ. The CDR3 runs to 15 residues. After removal of 0 bases from V and 7 bases from J, the junction contained 6 bases not matched to a gene. The CDR3 DNA reads TGTGCCAGCAGCCAAGAAACAGGGGGCGCGGGTGGCTACACCTTC. It yields the protein CASSQETGGAGGYTF.

The V call is TRBV11-3, the J call TRBJ2-1; possibly TRBD2 for D (5 bases). CDR1 is SGHNT and CDR2 is YENEEA in the germline V gene. The CDR3 has 13 residues. V was clipped by 2 bases and J by 8 bases, with 10 bases between them. The DNA of the CDR3 is TGTGCCAGCAGCTTAACTAGGCGGGATGAGCAGTTCTTC. Amino acids: CASSLTRRDEQFF.

The gene calls are TRBV7-9 and TRBJ1-5; D may be TRBD1 (6 bases). Germline CDR1 is SEHNR and CDR2 is FQNEAQ (reference sequence). Trimming took 5 bases from V and 3 from J, leaving 11 bases between them. CDR3 length: 14 amino acids. The CDR3 sequence is CASSPTGPNQPQHF. The CDR3 DNA follows: TGTGCCAGCAGCCCTACAGGGCCCAATCAGCCCCAGCATTTT.

The chain links TRBV6-5 to TRBJ1-5, with 7 bases that match TRBD1. The ends lost 0 bases at V and 5 bases at J; junction bases unmatched: 4. The CDR3 extends over 15 amino acids. Germline CDR1 is MNHEY and CDR2 is SVGAGI. DNA of the CDR3: TGTGCCAGCAGTTACTCAGGGCAGGGGGATCAGCCCCAGCATTTT. Protein: CASSYSGQGDQPQHF.

This clone showed up just once. The chain recombines TRBV19 with TRBJ1-5; 10 bases fit TRBD1. Looked up from germline, CDR1 is LNHDA and CDR2 is SQIVND (reference sequence). Trimming cost V 7 bases and J 2 bases; bases outside gene matches: 2. The CDR3 totals 14 residues. This chain's CDR3 is CASTGTGGNQPQHF. The CDR3 nucleotides are TGTGCCAGTACCGGGACAGGGGGCAATCAGCCCCAGCATTTT.

V is TRBV6-5 and J is TRBJ2-7; 12 nucleotides align to TRBD2. Germline CDR1 is MNHEY and CDR2 is SVGAGI. V was clipped by 3 bases and J by 6 bases; unmatched bases: 9. The CDR3 length is 16 residues. CDR3 DNA sequence: TGTGCCAGCAGTTATGCCCCGACTAGCGGGAGAAGCGAGCAGTACTTC. Translating it yields CASSYAPTSGRSEQYF.

V and J are TRBV5-5 and TRBJ1-2, with D possibly being TRBD1 (6 bases). CDR1 SGHKS and CDR2 YYEKEE come from the germline V gene (reference sequence). This CDR3 has 15 amino acids. V gave up 1 base and J gave up 7 bases, with 17 bases separating them. The CDR3 here is CASSLSALTGFGYTF. The CDR3, as DNA: TGTGCCAGCAGCTTGTCCGCCCTGACAGGATTTGGCTACACCTTC.

The chain combines TRBV3-1 (or the pseudogene TRBV3-2) with TRBJ2-7; 8 positions agree with TRBD1. Germline V lookup: CDR1 LGHDT, CDR2 YNNKEL (reference sequence). The CDR3 contains 15 residues. V dropped 0 bases and J dropped 4; count of bases not matched to a gene: 5. The CDR3 reads CASSQDGQGFYEQYF. As DNA, the CDR3 is TGTGCCAGCAGCCAAGACGGACAGGGCTTTTACGAGCAGTACTTC.

This rearrangement joins TRBV3-1 (or the pseudogene TRBV3-2) to TRBJ2-1; TRBD2 matches 7 bases. Germline V gives CDR1 LGHDT, CDR2 YNNKEL (reference sequence). Trimming took 6 bases from V and 4 from J; bases not matched to a gene: 9. CDR3 length equals 15 residues. In DNA, the CDR3 is TGTGCCAGCAGACTCCACGGGGAGGGATACAATGAGCAGTTCTTC. Translating it yields CASRLHGEGYNEQFF.

This chain uses TRBV18 with TRBJ1-6; 7 bases map to TRBD1. CDR1 is KGHSH, CDR2 LQKENI, per germline. V lost 4 bases, J lost 6 bases, and 9 bases stayed unmatched. This CDR3 contains 16 residues. CDR3 amino acids: CASSLGQPETNSPLHF. Here the CDR3 DNA reads TGTGCCAGCTCACTGGGACAGCCTGAAACTAATTCACCCCTCCACTTT.

CDR3 bases: TGCGCCAGCAGCAAGTTTTCCGTGCAGGTAACAAAGAACACTGAAGCTTTCTTT. Its protein product is CASSKFSVQVTKNTEAFF. The rearrangement links TRBV5-1 to TRBJ1-1; D remains unclear. Germline values: CDR1 SGHRS, CDR2 YFSETQ. This CDR3 comprises 18 residues. The V end was cut by 4 bases, the J end by 1 base, with 23 bases between.

This chain links TRBV30 with TRBJ1-2; D gene uncertain. Germline loops: CDR1 GTSNPN, CDR2 SVGIG (reference sequence). V was cut by 3 bases and J by 5 bases, with 16 bases left in between. This CDR3 is 14 amino acids long. The CDR3 loop reads CAWRAPSDKYGYTF. Written as DNA, the CDR3 is TGTGCCTGGAGGGCCCCATCAGATAAATATGGCTACACCTTC.

V is TRBV4-1 and J is TRBJ1-4, with TRBD1 matching over 8 bases. V was pared by 4 bases and J by 4 bases, with 14 bases of the junction left unmatched. The CDR3 runs to 18 residues. Germline lookup yields CDR1 MGHRA and CDR2 YSYEKL. As DNA, the CDR3 is TGCGCCAGCAGCCCCGGCCCAGGACAGGGTACTTTTAATGAAAAACTGTTTTTT. Protein: CASSPGPGQGTFNEKLFF.

The chain couples TRBV9 to TRBJ1-2; no clear D gene. The CDR3 consists of 13 residues. The ends were cut back, 2 bases at V and 5 bases at J, with 10 bases in the middle. Germline V gives CDR1 SGDLS, CDR2 YYNGEE. CDR3 loop: CASSVRALYGYTF. The CDR3 DNA reads as TGTGCCAGCAGCGTGCGGGCCCTTTATGGCTACACCTTC.

The J gene is TRBJ1-2, the V gene TRBV28, with a possible D match to TRBD1 (5 bases). CDR1 MDHEN and CDR2 SYDVKM come from the germline V gene. The CDR3 loop spans 15 amino acids. Trimming cost V 8 bases and J 3 bases, with 19 bases left between them. The CDR3, as DNA: TGTGCCAGCGGAATTAAGGGGATCAGGCACTATGGCTACACCTTC. Translating it yields CASGIKGIRHYGYTF.

J is TRBJ2-5 and V is TRBV7-9; possible D gene TRBD2, 7 bases. Germline lookup yields CDR1 SEHNR and CDR2 FQNEAQ (reference sequence). This CDR3 contains 13 residues. V was pared by 5 bases and J by 2 bases, with 9 bases between. The DNA of the CDR3 is TGTGCCAGCAGCCGGGGGGCGCAAGAGACCCAGTACTTC. Translated: CASSRGAQETQYF.

CDR3 DNA: TGTGCCAGCAGCCAATCTGGGGCTGCTAATGAAAAACTGTTTTTT. Protein: CASSQSGAANEKLFF. V usage is TRBV16 and J usage is TRBJ1-4; TRBD1 might be the D (5 bases). With 0 bases removed from V and 3 bases from J, the gap between germline ends came to 8 bases. The germline gives CDR1 KGHSY, CDR2 FQNENV. The CDR3 consists of 15 residues.

The rearrangement uses TRBV7-2 and TRBJ2-7; 9 nucleotides align to TRBD2. V lost 3 bases to trimming and J lost 2 bases; unmatched junction nucleotides: 11. Germline V gene lookup returns CDR1 SGHTA and CDR2 FQGNSA. CDR3 length: 17 amino acids. The CDR3 DNA sequence: TGTGCCAGCAGCTTGTCCTTGGGGGCGGGAGGGCCCTACGAGCAGTACTTC. As protein: CASSLSLGAGGPYEQYF. Supplemented by reference TRBV7-2 and TRBJ2-7, the full variable domain reads GAGVSQSPSNKVTEKGKDVELRCDPISGHTALYWYRQSLGQGLEFLIYFQGNSAPDKSGLPSDRFSAERTGGSVSTLTIQRTQQEDSAVYLCASSLSLGAGGPYEQYFGPGTRLTVT.

In this sample, this clone turned up once. The genes are TRBV15 and TRBJ1-3, with 7 bases that match TRBD1. The V gene end was trimmed by 0 bases and the J gene end by 15 bases; junction bases not matched to a gene: 11. In germline, CDR1 is LNHNV, CDR2 YYDKDF (reference sequence). The CDR3 loop spans 14 amino acids. Here the CDR3 DNA reads TGTGCCACCAGCAGAGATAGGACAACAGGGGTTAGATATTTT. Translation gives CATSRDRTTGVRYF.